This TCR beta chain derives from a study of CD8+ T cells in alopecia areata. On this clone: The same CDR3 arises from other DNA sequences in this sample as well.

RNA extraction was followed by reverse transcription into cDNA, which acted as the sequencing template. Measured with immunoSEQ multiplex PCR; TCRdb has only the in-frame clones, and not every one. The table records under 75,000 clones, around 49% of them present only once. Sequenced material: CD8+ T cells sorted from blood, taken at week 0. The clonotype was recovered from a human donor with alopecia areata.

The CDR3 DNA reads TGTGCCAGCAGTCTTACAGGGGGTACTGAAGCTTTCTTT. Translation gives CASSLTGGTEAFF. The chain links TRBV28 to TRBJ1-1; TRBD1 agrees at 8 bases. The V segment lost 5 bases and the J segment 5 bases; nucleotides outside the gene matches: 4. In germline, CDR1 is MDHEN, CDR2 SYDVKM. There are 13 residues in the CDR3. The full variable domain, its missing parts supplied by reference TRBV28 and TRBJ1-1, is DVKVTQSSRYLVKRTGEKVFLECVQDMDHENMFWYRQDPGLGLRLIYFSYDVKMKEKGDIPEGYSVSREKKERFSLILESASTNQTSMYLCASSLTGGTEAFFGQGTRLTVV.